This T cell receptor beta chain was recorded in a study of blood T cell repertoires in COVID-19. On the study more broadly: Researchers got acute and convalescent COVID-19 samples from the United States, Italy and Spain. PBMCs, B-cell-depleted T cells, or T cells were the source of the cDNA or gDNA that made up the material.

Per the authors' pipeline: How many nucleated cells were present was estimated from reference gene primer amplification. The method was immunoSEQ multiplex PCR; TCRdb's version includes in-frame clones alone and lacks a portion of them. V and J calls plus clone size are reproduced from that table; the DNA served to infer D and trimming. The data contain around 180,000 clones, around 87% of them singletons. The germline CDR1 and CDR2 sequences are KGHSH and LQKENI. The CDR3 is made up of 15 amino acids. V gave up 5 bases and J gave up 3 bases, with 14 bases separating them. Input material: peripheral blood. This chain uses TRBV18 with TRBJ2-4; D might be TRBD1 (6 bases). This TCR was recovered from a man aged 35-49 years with active or convalescent COVID-19. CDR3: CASSFGQSSKNIQYF. CDR3 coding DNA: TGTGCCAGCTCATTCGGACAGTCGAGCAAAAACATTCAGTACTTC.